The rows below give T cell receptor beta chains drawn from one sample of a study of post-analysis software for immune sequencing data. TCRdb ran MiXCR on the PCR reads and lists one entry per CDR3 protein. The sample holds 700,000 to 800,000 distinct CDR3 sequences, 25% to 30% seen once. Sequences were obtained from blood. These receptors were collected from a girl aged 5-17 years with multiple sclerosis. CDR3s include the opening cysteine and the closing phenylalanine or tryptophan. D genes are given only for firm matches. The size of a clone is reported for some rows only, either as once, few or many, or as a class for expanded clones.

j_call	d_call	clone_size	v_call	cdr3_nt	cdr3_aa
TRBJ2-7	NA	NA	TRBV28	TGCGCCAGCGCAAACGGAATCCGTTCCTACGAGCAGTACTTC	CASANGIRSYEQYF
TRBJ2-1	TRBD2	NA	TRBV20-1	TGCAGTGCTAGAGATCTTGGAGCGGGGGTCATCGGTGAGCAGTTCTTC	CSARDLGAGVIGEQFF
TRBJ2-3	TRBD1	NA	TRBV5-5	TGTGCCAGCACCCAGGGGGCCCTCGCAGATACGCAGTATTTT	CASTQGALADTQYF
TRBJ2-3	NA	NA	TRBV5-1	TGCGCCAGCACACTAACGAGGGGATTGGGCACAGATACGCAGTATTTT	CASTLTRGLGTDTQYF
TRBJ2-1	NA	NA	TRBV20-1	TGCAGTGCTAGAAGCGTGTCCTACAATGAGCAGTTCTTC	CSARSVSYNEQFF
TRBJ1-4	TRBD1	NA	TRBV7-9	TGTGCCAGCAGCTTGACAGGGACGAAACTGTTTTTT	CASSLTGTKLFF
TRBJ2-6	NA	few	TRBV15	TGTGCCACCAGCAGAGGCCGGGGCCTGGCCAACGTCCTGACTTTC	CATSRGRGLANVLTF
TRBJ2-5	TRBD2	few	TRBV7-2	TGTGCCAGCAGCTTAGGACTAGCGGGAAGAGAGACCCAGTACTTC	CASSLGLAGRETQYF
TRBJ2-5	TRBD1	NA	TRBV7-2	TGTGCCAGCAGCCTTAGGACAGGGGGCTGGGAGACCCAGTACTTC	CASSLRTGGWETQYF
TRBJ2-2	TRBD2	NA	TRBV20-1	TGCAGTGTGCAGCCGGGAGGGCCAACCGGGGAGCTGTTTTTT	CSVQPGGPTGELFF
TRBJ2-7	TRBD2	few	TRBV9	TGTGCCAGCAGCGTAGCTGTAGGTAGCGGGAGGGACGAGCAGTACTTC	CASSVAVGSGRDEQYF
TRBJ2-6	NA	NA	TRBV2	TGTGCCAGCACTCAACGGGTGGCCAACGTCCTGACTTTC	CASTQRVANVLTF
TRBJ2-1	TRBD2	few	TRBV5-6	TGTGCCAGCAGCTTTATAGCGGGGGGGGGCGGCAATGAGCAGTTCTTC	CASSFIAGGGGNEQFF
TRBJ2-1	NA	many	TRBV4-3	TGCGCCAGCAGCCAAGATCCGGGTATCTCCTACAATGAGCAGTTCTTC	CASSQDPGISYNEQFF
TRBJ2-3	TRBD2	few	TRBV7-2	TGTGCCAGCAGCGACCCTCGTGGACTAGCGGGCACAGATACGCAGTATTTT	CASSDPRGLAGTDTQYF
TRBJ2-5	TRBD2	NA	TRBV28	TGTGCCAGTTTAGCGGGGGGGTACCAAGAGACCCAGTACTTC	CASLAGGYQETQYF
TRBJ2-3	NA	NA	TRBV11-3	TGTGCCAGCAGCCTATTCAGCAGAGATACGCAGTATTTT	CASSLFSRDTQYF
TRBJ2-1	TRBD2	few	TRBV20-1	TGCAGTGCTCCCGGGGGGACTCTATTGAATGAGCAGTTCTTC	CSAPGGTLLNEQFF
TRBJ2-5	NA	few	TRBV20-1	TGCAGTGCTAGAAATATCAGGGGTTTGCAAGAGACCCAGTACTTC	CSARNIRGLQETQYF
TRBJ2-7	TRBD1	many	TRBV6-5	TGTGCCAGCAGTCCGAGACAGGGACAGACATACTACGAGCAGTACTTC	CASSPRQGQTYYEQYF
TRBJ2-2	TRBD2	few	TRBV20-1	TGCAGTGCTAGAGGACTAGCGGGAGAGGCTCGGCACACCGGGGAGCTGTTTTTT	CSARGLAGEARHTGELFF
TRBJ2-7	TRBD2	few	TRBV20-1	TGCAGTGCTGGGGGGGGAGGGCGATACGAGCAGTACTTC	CSAGGGGRYEQYF
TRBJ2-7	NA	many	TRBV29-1	TGCAGCGTGGGGGACCCTTTGTACGAGCAGTACTTC	CSVGDPLYEQYF
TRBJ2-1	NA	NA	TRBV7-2	TGTGCCAGCAGCTTAGAGGGTCTCCCCTACAATGAGCAGTTCTTC	CASSLEGLPYNEQFF
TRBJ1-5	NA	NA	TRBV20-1	TGCAGTGCCAGCCACCAAAATCAGCCCCAGCATTTT	CSASHQNQPQHF
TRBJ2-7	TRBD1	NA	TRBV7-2	TGTGCCAGCAAACAGGGGTCCGAGCAGTACTTC	CASKQGSEQYF
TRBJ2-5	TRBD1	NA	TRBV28	TGTGCCAGCAGTTTATTCGCCACAGGGGGCGTAGAGACCCAGTACTTC	CASSLFATGGVETQYF
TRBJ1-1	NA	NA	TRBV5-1	TGCGCCAGCAGCTTTACGACCGAGAACACTGAAGCTTTCTTT	CASSFTTENTEAFF
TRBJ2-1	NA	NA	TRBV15	TGTGCCACCAGCAGAGATCAAGGGGGACACCCCTTCAATGAGCAGTTCTTC	CATSRDQGGHPFNEQFF
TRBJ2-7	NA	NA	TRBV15	TGTGCCACCAGCAGAGACAGCAGGACTGTTTCCTACGAGCAGTACTTC	CATSRDSRTVSYEQYF
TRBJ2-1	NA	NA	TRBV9	TGTGCCAGCAGCCCCCGATGGGGGGGCGGGATCAACAATGAGCAGTTCTTC	CASSPRWGGGINNEQFF
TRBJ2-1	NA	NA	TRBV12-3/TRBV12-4	TGTGCCAGCAATGGGAACTATTGGGATGAGCAGTTCTTC	CASNGNYWDEQFF
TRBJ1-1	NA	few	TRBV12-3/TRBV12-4	TGTGCCAGCAGCACCTACCCCACGGGGACTGAAGCTTTCTTT	CASSTYPTGTEAFF
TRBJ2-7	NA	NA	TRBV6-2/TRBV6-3	TGTGCCAGCGGACGGGCCTCCTACGAGCAGTACTTC	CASGRASYEQYF
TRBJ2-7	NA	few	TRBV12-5	TGTGCTGGGGGGGACCACGGGACACAGGCCTACGAGCAGTACTTC	CAGGDHGTQAYEQYF
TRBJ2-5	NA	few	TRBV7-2	TGTGCCAGCAGCCACATTTGGGACTTCCAAGAGACCCAGTACTTC	CASSHIWDFQETQYF
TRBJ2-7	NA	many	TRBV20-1	TGCAGTGCTAAAGGACTGACCTACGAGCAGTACTTC	CSAKGLTYEQYF
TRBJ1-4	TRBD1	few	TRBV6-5	TGTGCCAGCAGGACAGGGGGATTGGATGAAAAACTGTTTTTT	CASRTGGLDEKLFF
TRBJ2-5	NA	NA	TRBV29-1	TGCAGCGCCAAGGAGGGACCCGCAGAGACCCAGTACTTC	CSAKEGPAETQYF
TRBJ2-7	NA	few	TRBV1	TGCACCAGCAGCCAAGACTCAGGGCCGTTATACGAGCAGTACTTC	CTSSQDSGPLYEQYF
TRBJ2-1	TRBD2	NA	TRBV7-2	TGTGCCAGCAGCAAGACTAGCGGGGGAAACAATGAGCAGTTCTTC	CASSKTSGGNNEQFF
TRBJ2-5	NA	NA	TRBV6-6	TGTGCCAGCAGTCCCCGGATCACAAAAGAGACCCAGTACTTC	CASSPRITKETQYF
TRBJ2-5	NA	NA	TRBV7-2	TGTGCCAGCAGCCCCGTCCAGTACCAAGAGACCCAGTACTTC	CASSPVQYQETQYF
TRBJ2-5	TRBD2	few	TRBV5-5	TGTGCCAGCAGCTTATGGGAGGGTCGGGAGACCCAGTACTTC	CASSLWEGRETQYF
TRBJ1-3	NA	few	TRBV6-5	TGTGCCAGCAGTTATGGGGGGGATGGAAACACCATATATTTT	CASSYGGDGNTIYF